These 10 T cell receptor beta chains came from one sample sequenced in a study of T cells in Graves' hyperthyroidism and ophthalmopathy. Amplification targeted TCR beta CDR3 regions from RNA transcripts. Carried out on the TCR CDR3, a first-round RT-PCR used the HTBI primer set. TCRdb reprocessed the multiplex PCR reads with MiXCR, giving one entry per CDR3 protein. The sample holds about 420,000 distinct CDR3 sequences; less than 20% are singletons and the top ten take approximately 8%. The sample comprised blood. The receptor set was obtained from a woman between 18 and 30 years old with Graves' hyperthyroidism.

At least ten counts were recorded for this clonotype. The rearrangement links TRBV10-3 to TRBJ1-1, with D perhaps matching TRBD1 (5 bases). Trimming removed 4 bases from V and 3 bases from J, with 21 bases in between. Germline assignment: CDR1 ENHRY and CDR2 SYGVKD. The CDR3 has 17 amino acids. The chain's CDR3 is CAISVGQGSFGDTEAFF. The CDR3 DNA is TGTGCCATCAGTGTGGGGCAGGGTAGTTTTGGGGACACTGAAGCTTTCTTT.

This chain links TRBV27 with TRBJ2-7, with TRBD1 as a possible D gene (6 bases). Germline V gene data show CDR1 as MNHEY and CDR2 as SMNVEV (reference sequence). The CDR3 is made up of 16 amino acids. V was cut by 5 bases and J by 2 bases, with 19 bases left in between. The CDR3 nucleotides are TGTGCCAGCAGTCCGACATCGGGACACCCCGCCTACGAGCAGTACTTC. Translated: CASSPTSGHPAYEQYF.

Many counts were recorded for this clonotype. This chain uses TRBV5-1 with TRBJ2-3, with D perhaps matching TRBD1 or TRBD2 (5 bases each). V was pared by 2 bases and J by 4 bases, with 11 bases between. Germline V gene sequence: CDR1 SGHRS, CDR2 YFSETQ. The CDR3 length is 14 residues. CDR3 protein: CASSFGTGPDTQYF. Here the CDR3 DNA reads TGCGCCAGCAGCTTTGGAACGGGGCCAGATACGCAGTATTTT.

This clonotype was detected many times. The CDR3 DNA follows: TGTGCCAGCAGTGACCTGTCAGCCGGTCGAGAGACCCAGTACTTC. Amino acid sequence: CASSDLSAGRETQYF. The genes are TRBV2 and TRBJ2-5; D gene ambiguous. The CDR3 loop spans 15 amino acids. Germline V gives CDR1 SNHLY, CDR2 FYNNEI. V shed 3 bases and J shed 4 bases, with 15 bases lying between them. The variable domain in full, with the rest retrieved from reference TRBV2 and TRBJ2-5, is EPEVTQTPSHQVTQMGQEVILRCVPISNHLYFYWYRQILGQKVEFLVSFYNNEISEKSEIFDDQFSVERPDGSNFTLKIRSTKLEDSAMYFCASSDLSAGRETQYFGPGTRLLVL.

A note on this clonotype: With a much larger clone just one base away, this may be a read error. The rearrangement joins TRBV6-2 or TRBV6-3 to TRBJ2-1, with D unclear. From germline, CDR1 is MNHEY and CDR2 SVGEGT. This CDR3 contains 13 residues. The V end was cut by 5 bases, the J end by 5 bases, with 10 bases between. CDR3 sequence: CASSNDWDNEQFF. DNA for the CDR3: TGTGCCAGCAGTAATGACTGGGACAATGAGCAGTTCTTC.

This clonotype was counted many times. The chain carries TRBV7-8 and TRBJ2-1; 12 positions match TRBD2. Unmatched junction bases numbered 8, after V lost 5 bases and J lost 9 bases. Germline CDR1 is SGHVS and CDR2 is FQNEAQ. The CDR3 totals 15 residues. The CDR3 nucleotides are TGTGCCAGCAGCCAAAGACTAGCGGGGGCTGGTGAGCAGTTCTTC. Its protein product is CASSQRLAGAGEQFF.

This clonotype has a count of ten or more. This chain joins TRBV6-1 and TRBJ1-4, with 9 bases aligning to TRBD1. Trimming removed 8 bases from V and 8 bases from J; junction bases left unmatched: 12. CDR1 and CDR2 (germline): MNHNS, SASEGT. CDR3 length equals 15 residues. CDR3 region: CASRIYRDRDEKLFF. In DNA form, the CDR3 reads TGTGCCAGCCGAATATACCGGGACAGGGACGAAAAACTGTTTTTT.

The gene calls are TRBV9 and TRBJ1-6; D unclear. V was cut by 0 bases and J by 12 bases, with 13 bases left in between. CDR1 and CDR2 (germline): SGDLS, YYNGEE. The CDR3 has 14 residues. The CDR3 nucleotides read TGTGCCAGCAGCGTAGGTGACGGGGATTTACCCCTCCACTTT. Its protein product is CASSVGDGDLPLHF.

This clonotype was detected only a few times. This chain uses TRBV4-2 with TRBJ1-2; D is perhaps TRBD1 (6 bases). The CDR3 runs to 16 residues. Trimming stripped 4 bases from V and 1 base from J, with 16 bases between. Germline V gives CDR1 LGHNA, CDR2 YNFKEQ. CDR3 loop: CASSPQGQLDNYGYTF. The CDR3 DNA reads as TGTGCCAGCAGCCCCCAAGGACAGTTAGATAACTATGGCTACACCTTC.

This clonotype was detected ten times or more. This CDR3 reads CATCRGGDLANYGYTF. Written as DNA, the CDR3 is TGTGCCACCTGCCGAGGGGGGGATCTGGCTAACTATGGCTACACCTTC. This chain links TRBV6-1 with TRBJ1-2; maybe TRBD1 (6 bases). Germline values: CDR1 MNHNS, CDR2 SASEGT. The V gene lost 10 bases and the J gene lost 0 bases, with 21 bases spanning the gap. The CDR3 spans 16 residues.